This is a list of T cell receptor beta chains from one sample in a study of vaccination effects on CD4 cells after COVID-19. Data came from immunoSEQ multiplex PCR; TCRdb stores just in-frame clones and leaves some out. The sample contains about 30,000 clones, roughly 81% of which appear only once. Their cognate antigens are unknown. Source: CD4+ T cells from PBMCs cultured with HCoV-229E spike peptides, taken after COVID-19 vaccination. The receptors come from a human donor who received a COVID-19 vaccine. The CDR3 runs from the conserved cysteine through the conserved F or W. The order of the fields is D gene, J gene, V gene, clone size, CDR3 protein, CDR3 DNA. The D gene is left open where the match is weak. A clone size is listed for some rows: how often the clone was seen (once, few, many), or a class if it is expanded.

D: TRBD1; J: TRBJ2-3; V: TRBV4-1; size: .; CDR3: CASSRTGGIDTQYF; DNA: TGCGCCAGCAGCCGGACAGGCGGCATTGATACGCAGTATTTT
D: TRBD1; J: TRBJ1-3; V: TRBV18; size: once; CDR3: CASSRQGATGNTIYF; DNA: TGTGCCAGCTCTCGACAGGGGGCGACTGGAAACACCATATATTTT
D: .; J: TRBJ1-3; V: TRBV6-2/TRBV6-3; size: .; CDR3: CASSYTQVLRNTIYF; DNA: TGTGCCAGCAGTTACACTCAGGTTCTCCGAAACACCATATATTTT
D: TRBD1; J: TRBJ1-2; V: TRBV5-5; size: .; CDR3: CASSLDRGVGYTF; DNA: TGTGCCAGCAGCTTGGACAGGGGCGTCGGCTACACCTTC
D: .; J: TRBJ2-3; V: TRBV12-3/TRBV12-4; size: .; CDR3: CASSLSRQDTQYF; DNA: TGTGCCAGCAGTTTGTCCAGGCAAGATACGCAGTATTTT
D: TRBD1; J: TRBJ2-3; V: TRBV19; size: .; CDR3: CASSISGQVMDTQYF; DNA: TGTGCCAGTAGTATATCGGGACAGGTTATGGATACGCAGTATTTT
D: TRBD1; J: TRBJ1-2; V: TRBV10-3; size: .; CDR3: CAISESLLKGQGAANYGYTF; DNA: TGTGCCATCAGTGAGTCGTTATTGAAGGGACAGGGGGCAGCTAACTATGGCTACACCTTC
D: .; J: TRBJ1-2; V: TRBV6-4; size: few; CDR3: CASSQEIVAGANGYTF; DNA: TGTGCCAGCAGTCAAGAAATTGTGGCAGGGGCTAATGGCTACACCTTC
D: .; J: TRBJ1-1; V: TRBV6-5; size: few; CDR3: CASRGGVGSNTEAFF; DNA: TGTGCCAGCAGAGGCGGGGTAGGGTCGAACACTGAAGCTTTCTTT
D: TRBD2; J: TRBJ2-1; V: TRBV6-5; size: few; CDR3: CASSYESSGLNEQFF; DNA: TGTGCCAGCAGTTATGAGTCTAGCGGACTCAATGAGCAGTTCTTC
D: .; J: TRBJ2-1; V: TRBV9; size: .; CDR3: CASSVDLSSYNEQFF; DNA: TGTGCCAGCAGCGTTGACCTGAGCTCCTACAATGAGCAGTTCTTC
D: TRBD1; J: TRBJ1-1; V: TRBV6-5; size: once; CDR3: CASKAATGGPKEAFF; DNA: TGTGCCAGCAAGGCCGCGACAGGGGGCCCTAAGGAAGCTTTCTTT
D: TRBD2; J: TRBJ2-2; V: TRBV6-5; size: .; CDR3: CASSLGLANTGELFF; DNA: TGTGCCAGCAGCCTTGGACTAGCGAACACCGGGGAGCTGTTTTTT
D: .; J: TRBJ1-1; V: TRBV5-1; size: .; CDR3: CASSFRVDTEAFF; DNA: TGCGCCAGCAGCTTCAGGGTTGACACTGAAGCTTTCTTT
D: .; J: TRBJ1-1; V: TRBV6-5; size: .; CDR3: CASSYSTKATEAFF; DNA: TGTGCCAGCAGTTACTCGACAAAGGCCACTGAAGCTTTCTTT
D: .; J: TRBJ1-1; V: TRBV6-1; size: .; CDR3: CASSEGRAEAFF; DNA: TGTGCCAGCAGTGAAGGGCGGGCTGAAGCTTTCTTT
D: TRBD2; J: TRBJ2-7; V: TRBV3-1/TRBV3-2; size: .; CDR3: CASSQFSSGHEQYF; DNA: TGTGCCAGCAGCCAGTTCTCTAGCGGCCACGAGCAGTACTTC
D: TRBD1; J: TRBJ2-3; V: TRBV6-6; size: few; CDR3: CASSYSQGAGTDTQYF; DNA: TGTGCCAGCAGTTACTCTCAGGGGGCGGGCACAGATACGCAGTATTTT
D: .; J: TRBJ2-6; V: TRBV6-5; size: few; CDR3: CASVGSGANVLTF; DNA: TGTGCCAGCGTGGGTAGTGGGGCCAACGTCCTGACTTTC
D: .; J: TRBJ1-4; V: TRBV25-1; size: .; CDR3: CASSGSSYREKLFF; DNA: TGTGCCAGCAGTGGCAGCAGCTATCGAGAAAAACTGTTTTTT
D: TRBD1; J: TRBJ2-7; V: TRBV3-1/TRBV3-2; size: .; CDR3: CASSQGDRTYEQYF; DNA: TGTGCCAGCAGCCAAGGGGACAGAACCTACGAGCAGTACTTC
D: .; J: TRBJ2-7; V: TRBV7-9; size: .; CDR3: CASSLGPGNEQYF; DNA: TGTGCCAGCAGCTTAGGTCCGGGTAACGAGCAGTACTTC
D: .; J: TRBJ2-2; V: TRBV7-9; size: .; CDR3: CASSFQGHGTGELFF; DNA: TGTGCCAGCAGCTTTCAAGGGCACGGCACCGGGGAGCTGTTTTTT
D: .; J: TRBJ1-2; V: TRBV6-5; size: .; CDR3: CASSYSGGRGYTF; DNA: TGTGCCAGCAGTTACTCCGGGGGGCGCGGCTACACCTTC